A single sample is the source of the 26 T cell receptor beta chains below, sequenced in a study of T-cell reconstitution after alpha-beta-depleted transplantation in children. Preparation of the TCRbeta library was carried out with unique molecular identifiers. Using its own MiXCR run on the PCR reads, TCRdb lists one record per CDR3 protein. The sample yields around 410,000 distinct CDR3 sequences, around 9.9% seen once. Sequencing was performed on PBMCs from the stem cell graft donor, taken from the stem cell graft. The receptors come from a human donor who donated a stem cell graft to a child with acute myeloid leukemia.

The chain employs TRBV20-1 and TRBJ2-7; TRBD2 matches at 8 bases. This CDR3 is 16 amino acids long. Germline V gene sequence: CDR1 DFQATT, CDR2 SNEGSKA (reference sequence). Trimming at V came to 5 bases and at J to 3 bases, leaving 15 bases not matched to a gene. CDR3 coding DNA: TGCAGTGCTGGACCAGGAACTAGCGGTTTACTCTACGAGCAGTACTTC. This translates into CSAGPGTSGLLYEQYF.

CDR3 loop: CASSGRLAVYQETQYF. The CDR3 DNA follows: TGTGCCAGCAGCGGCAGACTAGCCGTGTACCAAGAGACCCAGTACTTC. The rearrangement uses TRBV5-6 and TRBJ2-5; 7 positions match TRBD2. Per germline, CDR1 SGHDT and CDR2 YYEEEE. J gave up 0 bases and V 4 bases, and 9 bases lay outside the gene matches. This CDR3 comprises 16 residues.

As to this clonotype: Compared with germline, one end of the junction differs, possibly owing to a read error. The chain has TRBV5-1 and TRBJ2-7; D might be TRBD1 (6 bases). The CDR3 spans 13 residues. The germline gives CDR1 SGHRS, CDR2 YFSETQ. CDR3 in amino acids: CASSLDRNYEQYF. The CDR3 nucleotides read TGCGCCAGCAGTTTGGACAGAAACTACGAGCAGTACTTC.

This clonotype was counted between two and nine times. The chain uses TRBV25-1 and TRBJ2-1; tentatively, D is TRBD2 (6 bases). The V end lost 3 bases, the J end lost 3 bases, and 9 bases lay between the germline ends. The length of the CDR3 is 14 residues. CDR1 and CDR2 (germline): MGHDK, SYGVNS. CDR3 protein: CASSDRRGYNEQFF. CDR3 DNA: TGTGCCAGCAGTGATAGGCGGGGCTACAATGAGCAGTTCTTC. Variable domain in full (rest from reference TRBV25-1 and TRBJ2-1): EADIYQTPRYLVIGTGKKITLECSQTMGHDKMYWYQQDPGMELHLIHYSYGVNSTEKGDLSSESTVSRIRTEHFPLTLESARPSHTSQYLCASSDRRGYNEQFFGPGTRLTVL.

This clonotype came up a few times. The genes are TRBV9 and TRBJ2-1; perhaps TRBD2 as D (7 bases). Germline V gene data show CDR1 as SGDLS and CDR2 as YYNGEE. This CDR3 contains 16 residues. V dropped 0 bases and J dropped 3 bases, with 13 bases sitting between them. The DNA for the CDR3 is TGTGCCAGCAGCGTAGAGGCGGGGGCCGTCTACAATGAGCAGTTCTTC. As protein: CASSVEAGAVYNEQFF. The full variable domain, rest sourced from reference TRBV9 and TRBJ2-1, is DSGVTQTPKHLITATGQRVTLRCSPRSGDLSVYWYQQSLDQGLQFLIQYYNGEERAKGNILERFSAQQFPDLHSELNLSSLELGDSALYFCASSVEAGAVYNEQFFGPGTRLTVL.

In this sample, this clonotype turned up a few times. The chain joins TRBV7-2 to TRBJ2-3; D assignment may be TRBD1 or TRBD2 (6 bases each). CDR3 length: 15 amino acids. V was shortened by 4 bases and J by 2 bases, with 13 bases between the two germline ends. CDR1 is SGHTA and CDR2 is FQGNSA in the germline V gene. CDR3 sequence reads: CASSSEGGTTDTQYF. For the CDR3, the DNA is TGTGCCAGCAGCTCCGAAGGGGGGACCACAGATACGCAGTATTTT. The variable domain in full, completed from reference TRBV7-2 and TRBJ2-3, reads GAGVSQSPSNKVTEKGKDVELRCDPISGHTALYWYRQSLGQGLEFLIYFQGNSAPDKSGLPSDRFSAERTGGSVSTLTIQRTQQEDSAVYLCASSSEGGTTDTQYFGPGTRLTVL.

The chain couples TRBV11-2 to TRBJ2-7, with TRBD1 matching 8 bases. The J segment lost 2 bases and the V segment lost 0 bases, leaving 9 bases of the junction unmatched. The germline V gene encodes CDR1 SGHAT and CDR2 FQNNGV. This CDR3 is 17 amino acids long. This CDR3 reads CASSLDGAGGYTYEQYV. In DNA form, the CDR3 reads TGTGCCAGCAGCTTAGACGGGGCAGGGGGCTATACCTACGAGCAGTACGTC.

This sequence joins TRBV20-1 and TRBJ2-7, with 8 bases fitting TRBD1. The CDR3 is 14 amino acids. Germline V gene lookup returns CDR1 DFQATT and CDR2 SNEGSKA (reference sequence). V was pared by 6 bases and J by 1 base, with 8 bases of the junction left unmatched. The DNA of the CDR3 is TGCAGTGCCGAGATGCAGGGGGCGTCCTACGAGCAGTACTTC. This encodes CSAEMQGASYEQYF.

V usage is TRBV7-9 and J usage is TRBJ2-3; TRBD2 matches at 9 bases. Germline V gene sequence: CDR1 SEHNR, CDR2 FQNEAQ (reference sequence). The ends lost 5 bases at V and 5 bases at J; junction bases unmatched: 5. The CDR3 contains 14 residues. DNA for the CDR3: TGTGCCAGCAGCCGGGGACTAGCCCAAGATACGCAGTATTTT. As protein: CASSRGLAQDTQYF.

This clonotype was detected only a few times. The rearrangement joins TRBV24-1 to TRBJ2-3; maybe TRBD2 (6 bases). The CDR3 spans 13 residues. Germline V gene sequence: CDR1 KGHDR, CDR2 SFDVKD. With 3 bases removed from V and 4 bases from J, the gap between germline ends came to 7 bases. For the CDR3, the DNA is TGTGCCACCAGTGATGGAGGGGCAGATACGCAGTATTTT. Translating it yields CATSDGGADTQYF.

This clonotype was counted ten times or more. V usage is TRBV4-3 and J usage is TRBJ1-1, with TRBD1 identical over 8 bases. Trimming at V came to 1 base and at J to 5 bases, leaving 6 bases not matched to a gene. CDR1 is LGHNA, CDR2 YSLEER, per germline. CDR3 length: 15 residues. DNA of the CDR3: TGCGCCAGCAGCCAAGGGGACAGGAGAGGAACTGAAGCTTTCTTT. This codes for CASSQGDRRGTEAFF.

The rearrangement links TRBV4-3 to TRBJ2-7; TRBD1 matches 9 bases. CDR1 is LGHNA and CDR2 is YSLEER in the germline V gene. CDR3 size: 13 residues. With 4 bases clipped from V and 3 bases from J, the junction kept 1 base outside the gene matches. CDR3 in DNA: TGCGCCAGCAGCCGGGGACAGGGCTACGAGCAGTACTTC. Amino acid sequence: CASSRGQGYEQYF.

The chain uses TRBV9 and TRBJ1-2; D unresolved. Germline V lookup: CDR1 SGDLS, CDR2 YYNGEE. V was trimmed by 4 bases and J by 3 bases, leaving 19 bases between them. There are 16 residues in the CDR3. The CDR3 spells CASSSSFSGEYYGYTF. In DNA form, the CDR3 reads TGTGCCAGCAGCTCCTCTTTTTCCGGGGAATACTATGGCTACACCTTC.

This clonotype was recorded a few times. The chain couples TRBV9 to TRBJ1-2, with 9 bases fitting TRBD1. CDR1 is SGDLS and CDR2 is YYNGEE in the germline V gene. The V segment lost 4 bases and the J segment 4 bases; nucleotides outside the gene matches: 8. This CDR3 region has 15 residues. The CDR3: CASSPLPGQGYGYTF. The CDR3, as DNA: TGTGCCAGCAGCCCCCTCCCGGGACAGGGCTATGGCTACACCTTC.

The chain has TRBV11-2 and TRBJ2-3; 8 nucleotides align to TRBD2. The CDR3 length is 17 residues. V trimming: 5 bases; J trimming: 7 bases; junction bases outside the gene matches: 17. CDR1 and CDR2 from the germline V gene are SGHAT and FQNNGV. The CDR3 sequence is CASSPAGGEAGRNTQYF. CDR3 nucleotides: TGTGCCAGCAGCCCCGCCGGGGGGGAGGCAGGGAGGAATACGCAGTATTTT. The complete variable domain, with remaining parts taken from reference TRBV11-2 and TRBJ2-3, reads EAGVAQSPRYKIIEKRQSVAFWCNPISGHATLYWYQQILGQGPKLLIQFQNNGVVDDSQLPKDRFSAERLKGVDSTLKIQPAKLEDSAVYLCASSPAGGEAGRNTQYFGPGTRLTVL.

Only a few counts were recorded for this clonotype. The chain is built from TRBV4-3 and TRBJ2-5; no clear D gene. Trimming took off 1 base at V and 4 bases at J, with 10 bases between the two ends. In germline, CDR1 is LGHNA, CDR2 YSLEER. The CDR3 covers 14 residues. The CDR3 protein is CASSQGERPETQYF. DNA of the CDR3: TGCGCCAGCAGCCAAGGGGAAAGACCAGAGACCCAGTACTTC.

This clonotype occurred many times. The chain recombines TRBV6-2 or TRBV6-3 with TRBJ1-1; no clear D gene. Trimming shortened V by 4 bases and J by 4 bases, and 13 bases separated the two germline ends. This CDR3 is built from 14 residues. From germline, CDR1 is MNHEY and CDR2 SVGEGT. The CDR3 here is CASSSPARGTEAFF. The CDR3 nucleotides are TGTGCCAGCAGTTCGCCGGCCCGGGGCACTGAAGCTTTCTTT.

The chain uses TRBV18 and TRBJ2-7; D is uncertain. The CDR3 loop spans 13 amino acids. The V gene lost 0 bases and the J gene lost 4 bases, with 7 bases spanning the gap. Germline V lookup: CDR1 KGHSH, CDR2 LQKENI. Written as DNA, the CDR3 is TGTGCCAGCTCACCACCGGCGGATTACGAGCAGTACTTC. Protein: CASSPPADYEQYF.

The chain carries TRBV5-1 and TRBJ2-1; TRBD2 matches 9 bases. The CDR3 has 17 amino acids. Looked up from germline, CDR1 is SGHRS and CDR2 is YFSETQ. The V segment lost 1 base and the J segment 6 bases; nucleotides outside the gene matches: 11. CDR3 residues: CASSLPPGLAWVNEQFF. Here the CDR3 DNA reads TGCGCCAGCAGCTTGCCCCCGGGACTAGCTTGGGTCAATGAGCAGTTCTTC.

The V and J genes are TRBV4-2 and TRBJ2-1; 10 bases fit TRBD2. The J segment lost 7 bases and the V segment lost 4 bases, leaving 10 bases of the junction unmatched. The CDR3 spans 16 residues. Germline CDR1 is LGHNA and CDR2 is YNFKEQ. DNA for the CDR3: TGTGCCAGCAGCCCTCCCCAGCGGGGGGGCGGTAATGAGCAGTTCTTC. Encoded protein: CASSPPQRGGGNEQFF.

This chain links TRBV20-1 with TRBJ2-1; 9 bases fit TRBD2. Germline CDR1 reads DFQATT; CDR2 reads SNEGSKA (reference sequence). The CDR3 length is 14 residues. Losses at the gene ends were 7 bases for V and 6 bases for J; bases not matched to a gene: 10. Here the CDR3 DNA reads TGCAGTGTTCCCAGAGGGCGGGGGGGCAATGAGCAGTTCTTC. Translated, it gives CSVPRGRGGNEQFF.

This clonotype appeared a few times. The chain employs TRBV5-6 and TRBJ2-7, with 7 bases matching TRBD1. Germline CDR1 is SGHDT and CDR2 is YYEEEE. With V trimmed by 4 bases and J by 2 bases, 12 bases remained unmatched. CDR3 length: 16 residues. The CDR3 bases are TGTGCCAGCAGCCCGACCGGGACAGCGGCAACCTACGAGCAGTACGTC. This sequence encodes CASSPTGTAATYEQYV.

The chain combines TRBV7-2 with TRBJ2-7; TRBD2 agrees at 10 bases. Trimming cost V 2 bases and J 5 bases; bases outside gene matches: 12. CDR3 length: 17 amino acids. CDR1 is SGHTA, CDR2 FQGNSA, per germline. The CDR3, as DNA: TGTGCCAGCAGCTTAACCCGAGGTAGCGGGAGGATGGACGAGCAGTACTTC. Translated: CASSLTRGSGRMDEQYF.

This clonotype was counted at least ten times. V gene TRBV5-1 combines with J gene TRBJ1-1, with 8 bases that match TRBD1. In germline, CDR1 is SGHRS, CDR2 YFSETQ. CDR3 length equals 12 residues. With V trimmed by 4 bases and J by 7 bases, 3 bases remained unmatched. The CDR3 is CASSHGQGEAFF. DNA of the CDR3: TGCGCCAGCAGCCACGGACAGGGTGAAGCTTTCTTT.

This CDR3 reads CASSKTRDRVYEQYF. The CDR3 DNA sequence: TGTGCCAGCAGCAAAACCCGGGACAGGGTCTACGAGCAGTACTTC. This rearrangement joins TRBV5-5 to TRBJ2-7; TRBD1 matches at 9 bases. Germline assignment: CDR1 SGHKS and CDR2 YYEKEE (reference sequence). The V gene end was trimmed by 4 bases and the J gene end by 3 bases; junction bases not matched to a gene: 8. This CDR3 is 15 amino acids long.

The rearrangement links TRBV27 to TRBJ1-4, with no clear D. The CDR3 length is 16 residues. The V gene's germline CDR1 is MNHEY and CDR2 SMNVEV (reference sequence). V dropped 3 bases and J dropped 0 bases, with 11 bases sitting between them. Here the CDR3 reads CASSFSNRATNEKLFF. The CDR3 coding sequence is TGTGCCAGCAGTTTTTCCAACCGTGCAACTAATGAAAAACTGTTTTTT. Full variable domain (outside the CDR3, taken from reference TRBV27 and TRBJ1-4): EAQVTQNPRYLITVTGKKLTVTCSQNMNHEYMSWYRQDPGLGLRQIYYSMNVEVTDKGDVPEGYKVSRKEKRNFPLILESPSPNQTSLYFCASSFSNRATNEKLFFGSGTQLSVL.